This T cell receptor (beta chain) emerged from a study of PD-1 blockade in mismatch repair-deficient tumors. Study information: Patients had around 11 mismatch repair-deficient cancer types, all previously treated and progressing. Study-level results: Tumor-resident clones, often absent from pretreatment blood, expanded after pembrolizumab and then contracted.

PCR or immunohistochemistry showed mismatch repair deficiency in every enrolled patient. The CDR3 length is 12 residues. J gave up 7 bases and V 6 bases, and 4 bases lay outside the gene matches. Germline V gene sequence: CDR1 MNHEY, CDR2 SMNVEV (reference sequence). Method: immunoSEQ multiplex PCR; TCRdb's copy keeps in-frame clones and lacks some. The sample carries 100,000 to 150,000 clones, around 87% recorded once. Only a few counts were recorded for this clone. Its cognate antigen is unknown. Sequenced here: peripheral blood, sampled 44 weeks after starting pembrolizumab. The source is an adult with mismatch repair-deficient cancer. The J gene is TRBJ1-2, the V gene TRBV27, with TRBD1 matching over 8 bases. For the CDR3, the DNA is TGTGCCAGCAGGAGGACAGGGTTTGGCTACACCTTC. It specifies CASRRTGFGYTF.